What follows are 13 T cell receptor beta chains derived from one specimen sequenced in a study of regulatory T cells in long-lasting Graves disease. For TCR beta, libraries came from iRepertoire HTBI primers and Arm-PCR of CDR3 regions. TCRdb passed the multiplex PCR reads through MiXCR, listing each CDR3 protein once. This table has almost 350,000 distinct CDR3 sequences, around 19% appearing once. Time point described: persistent/refractory GD, antithyroid drugs over 5 years with positive TRAb. PBMCs provided the RNA from which the TCR library was made. This material consisted of peripheral blood mononuclear cells (PBMCs), taken when the disease was refractory, from a patient treated with antithyroid drugs. The receptor source for this set is a female donor with Graves disease.

This clonotype appeared many times. The chain recombines TRBV30 with TRBJ2-2, with unresolved D. V lost 0 bases and J lost 6, with 5 bases in between. The CDR3 extends over 12 amino acids. Per the germline V gene, CDR1 is GTSNPN and CDR2 is SVGIG (reference sequence). In DNA form, the CDR3 reads TGTGCCTGGAGTGTTGGGCCCGGGGAGCTGTTTTTT. As protein: CAWSVGPGELFF. The entire variable domain, with the rest obtained from reference TRBV30 and TRBJ2-2, is as follows: SQTIHQWPATLVQPVGSPLSLECTVEGTSNPNLYWYRQAAGRGLQLLFYSVGIGQISSEVPQNLSASRPQDRQFILSSKKLLLSDSGFYLCAWSVGPGELFFGEGSRLTVL.

This clonotype was seen only a few times. This chain connects TRBV12-3 or TRBV12-4 to TRBJ1-4; 7 positions agree with TRBD1. Trimming at V came to 5 bases and at J to 4 bases, leaving 7 bases not matched to a gene. The CDR3 contains 15 residues. Written as DNA, the CDR3 is TGTGCCAGCAGTCCAGGGGGGACCTTTAATGAAAAACTGTTTTTT. The encoded protein is CASSPGGTFNEKLFF.

This clonotype showed up just a few times. The chain uses TRBV5-1 and TRBJ2-2; D gene unclear. The germline CDR1 and CDR2 sequences are SGHRS and YFSETQ. This CDR3 is 15 amino acids long. V lost 0 bases to trimming and J lost 4 bases, with 10 bases between them. The CDR3 spells CASSLVGFRTGELFF. As DNA, the CDR3 is TGCGCCAGCAGCTTGGTTGGGTTTCGCACCGGGGAGCTGTTTTTT.

This clonotype was observed a handful of times. The rearrangement joins TRBV3-1 to TRBJ2-5; 10 bases map to TRBD1. This CDR3 is 15 amino acids long. The ends lost 5 bases at V and 6 bases at J; junction bases unmatched: 9. Germline lookup yields CDR1 LGHDT and CDR2 YNNKEL (reference sequence). The CDR3 DNA is TGTGCCAGCAGCTCAGGGACAGGGGACGGGAAGACCCAGTACTTC. Translation: CASSSGTGDGKTQYF.

This clonotype occurred many times. The chain employs TRBV28 and TRBJ1-5; D unclear. Germline V gene lookup returns CDR1 MDHEN and CDR2 SYDVKM. Trimming pared 5 bases from V and 5 bases from J, leaving 16 bases between. This CDR3 spans 15 amino acids. CDR3 region: CASSPRSTIDQPQHF. CDR3 coding DNA: TGTGCCAGCAGTCCCCGGTCGACCATTGATCAGCCCCAGCATTTT.

V usage is TRBV12-3 or TRBV12-4 and J usage is TRBJ2-3; the match to TRBD2 covers 9 bases. Trimming took 5 bases from V and 0 from J; bases not matched to a gene: 15. This CDR3 has 19 residues. The CDR3 sequence is CASSARGGWRGGSTDTQYF. For the CDR3, the DNA is TGTGCCAGCAGTGCCCGGGGGGGTTGGCGGGGGGGAAGCACAGATACGCAGTATTTT.

The chain employs TRBV2 and TRBJ2-5, with D perhaps assigned TRBD1 or TRBD2 (6 bases each). This CDR3 comprises 15 residues. Trimming left V 6 bases short and J 5 bases short, with 19 bases between. From germline, CDR1 is SNHLY and CDR2 FYNNEI. The CDR3 reads CASSVEGGERETQYF. The CDR3 region has the DNA TGTGCCAGCAGCGTAGAGGGGGGTGAGCGGGAGACCCAGTACTTC.

The chain couples TRBV19 to TRBJ1-4; D gene unclear. The ends were cut back, 5 bases at V and 7 bases at J, with 11 bases in the middle. This CDR3 contains 13 residues. Germline assignment: CDR1 LNHDA and CDR2 SQIVND (reference sequence). The CDR3 sequence: CASSGAEGEKLFF. CDR3 bases: TGTGCCAGTAGTGGCGCAGAGGGTGAAAAACTGTTTTTT.

As to this clonotype: One end of the junction is discordant with germline, which a read error may explain. The V call is TRBV13, the J call TRBJ1-1; TRBD1 matches at 8 bases. In germline, CDR1 is PRHDT, CDR2 FYEKMQ (reference sequence). CDR3 length equals 16 residues. The CDR3 protein is CASSSGTGEMNAEAFF. CDR3 coding DNA: TGTGCCAGCAGTTCCGGGACAGGCGAGATGAACGCTGAAGCTTTCTTT.

This clonotype was counted many times. The rearrangement uses TRBV11-2 and TRBJ2-4; D assignment may be TRBD1 or TRBD2 (5 bases each). The CDR3 covers 16 residues. The germline CDR1 and CDR2 sequences are SGHAT and FQNNGV. The V end was cut by 3 bases, the J end by 3 bases, with 15 bases between. In DNA form, the CDR3 reads TGTGCCAGCAGCTTGCCCCTGGGACGGCACAAAAACATTCAGTACTTC. Protein product: CASSLPLGRHKNIQYF. The full variable domain, completed using reference TRBV11-2 and TRBJ2-4, is EAGVAQSPRYKIIEKRQSVAFWCNPISGHATLYWYQQILGQGPKLLIQFQNNGVVDDSQLPKDRFSAERLKGVDSTLKIQPAKLEDSAVYLCASSLPLGRHKNIQYFGAGTRLSVL.

This chain uses TRBV3-1 with TRBJ1-6, with D possibly TRBD1 on 5 matching bases. The germline CDR1 and CDR2 sequences are LGHDT and YNNKEL (reference sequence). V lost 1 base and J lost 8, with 15 bases in between. This CDR3 spans 16 amino acids. In DNA, the CDR3 is TGTGCCAGCAGCCAAGGCCCCGGGGGGATGCATTCACCCCTCCACTTT. The encoded protein is CASSQGPGGMHSPLHF.

There are many counts of this clonotype. An end of the junction differs from the germline gene, which may be a read error. This chain links TRBV6-2 or TRBV6-3 with TRBJ1-1; 7 bases line up with TRBD1. The CDR3 has 11 residues. CDR1 is MNHEY and CDR2 is SVGEGT in the germline V gene. The CDR3 bases are TGTGCCAGCAGTTTGGACGGGTCAGGGGGCTTT. Protein sequence: CASSLDGSGGF.

A word on this clonotype: A read error is possible here, since a much larger clone lies one base away. The chain couples TRBV7-2 to TRBJ2-7; D is unclear. The CDR3 is 13 amino acids. From germline, CDR1 is SGHTA and CDR2 FQGNSA. The CDR3 is CASSLPPSYEQHF. For the CDR3, the DNA is TGTGCCAGCAGCTTACCCCCTTCCTACGAGCAGCACTTC.